Following are 30 T cell receptor beta chains from one sample sequenced in a study of shared clonotypes between healthy human individuals. Method: immunoSEQ multiplex PCR; TCRdb's copy keeps in-frame clones and lacks some. The table records about 460,000 clones, approximately 77% of them present only once. The source material was PBMCs. These receptors came from a woman aged 40 to 50 in good health. Some clones in this sample may be carry-over from other donors' samples.

This clone was seen at least ten times. The gene calls are TRBV29-1 and TRBJ2-5, with 7 bases that match TRBD1. The end of the DNA is better explained by TRBJ2-7, so the J call may be wrong. Per germline, CDR1 SQVTM and CDR2 ANQGSEA. The CDR3 contains 13 residues. The CDR3 loop is CSVERGQGDEQYF. CDR3 coding DNA: TGCAGCGTTGAAAGGGGTCAGGGGGACGAGCAGTACTTC.

The chain carries TRBV19 and TRBJ2-3, with 13 bases that match TRBD2. Germline CDR1 is LNHDA and CDR2 is SQIVND (reference sequence). With 10 bases clipped from V and 2 bases from J, the junction kept 6 bases outside the gene matches. This CDR3 has 15 residues. DNA of the CDR3: TGTGCCATACGGACTAGCGGGGGAATCACAGATACGCAGTATTTT. Its protein product is CAIRTSGGITDTQYF. Complete variable domain (other parts from reference TRBV19 and TRBJ2-3): DGGITQSPKYLFRKEGQNVTLSCEQNLNHDAMYWYRQDPGQGLRLIYYSQIVNDFQKGDIAEGYSVSREKKESFPLTVTSAQKNPTAFYLCAIRTSGGITDTQYFGPGTRLTVL.

This clone was observed a single time. The J gene is TRBJ1-5, the V gene TRBV5-1; 10 bases map to TRBD1. This CDR3 has 15 residues. V was clipped by 0 bases and J by 5 bases; unmatched bases: 2. The germline CDR1 and CDR2 sequences are SGHRS and YFSETQ. The CDR3 DNA reads as TGCGCCAGCAGCTTGGAGGGACAGGGGCATCAGCCCCAGCATTTT. Translated, it gives CASSLEGQGHQPQHF. Full variable domain (missing parts from reference TRBV5-1 and TRBJ1-5): KAGVTQTPRYLIKTRGQQVTLSCSPISGHRSVSWYQQTPGQGLQFLFEYFSETQRNKGNFPGRFSGRQFSNSRSEMNVSTLELGDSALYLCASSLEGQGHQPQHFGDGTRLSIL.

The chain carries TRBV11-2 and TRBJ2-7; D is undetermined. CDR3 size: 13 residues. Germline V gives CDR1 SGHAT, CDR2 FQNNGV. The V gene lost 1 base and the J gene lost 5 bases, with 9 bases spanning the gap. CDR3 nucleotide sequence: TGTGCCAGCAGCTTAGCGGGTACCCACGAGCAGTACTTC. Amino acids: CASSLAGTHEQYF.

This clone showed up just once. The CDR3 here is CASSETSNEQFF. The CDR3 bases are TGTGCCAGCAGCGAGACTAGCAATGAGCAGTTCTTC. This chain links TRBV9 with TRBJ2-1; D is possibly TRBD2 (6 bases). CDR1 and CDR2 from the germline V gene are SGDLS and YYNGEE. There are 12 residues in the CDR3. V lost 3 bases, J lost 6 bases, and 7 bases lay in between.

This chain joins TRBV9 and TRBJ1-3; D is ambiguous. The CDR3 spans 15 residues. Germline CDR1 SGDLS, CDR2 YYNGEE. Trimming left V 0 bases short and J 4 bases short, with 11 bases between. The CDR3 DNA reads as TGTGCCAGCAGCGTAGACAGTCGATCGGGAAACACCATATATTTT. This sequence encodes CASSVDSRSGNTIYF. The full variable domain, completed using reference TRBV9 and TRBJ1-3, is DSGVTQTPKHLITATGQRVTLRCSPRSGDLSVYWYQQSLDQGLQFLIQYYNGEERAKGNILERFSAQQFPDLHSELNLSSLELGDSALYFCASSVDSRSGNTIYFGEGSWLTVV.

This clone was counted between two and nine times. V usage is TRBV15 and J usage is TRBJ1-1; D is uncertain. Germline V gives CDR1 LNHNV, CDR2 YYDKDF (reference sequence). This CDR3 spans 13 amino acids. V lost 4 bases, J lost 0 bases, and 6 bases lay in between. In DNA form, the CDR3 reads TGTGCCACCAGCACGGCGTTGAACACTGAAGCTTTCTTT. This gives the protein CATSTALNTEAFF. Filled out from reference TRBV15 and TRBJ1-1, the complete variable domain reads DAMVIQNPRYQVTQFGKPVTLSCSQTLNHNVMYWYQQKSSQAPKLLFHYYDKDFNNEADTPDNFQSRRPNTSFCFLDIRSPGLGDTAMYLCATSTALNTEAFFGQGTRLTVV.

Worth noting for this clone: A far larger clone is just one base off, so this is likely a read error. This sequence joins TRBV30 and TRBJ2-5; D is undetermined. Looked up from germline, CDR1 is GTSNPN and CDR2 is SVGIG (reference sequence). The CDR3 is made up of 13 amino acids. In nucleotides, the CDR3 is TGTGCCCGGAGTCACGGCAGTTGGGAGACCCAGTACTTC. Translating gives CARSHGSWETQYF.

This clone was picked up a small number of times. The V and J genes are TRBV9 and TRBJ2-3, with 9 bases matching TRBD1. The ends lost 3 bases at V and 1 base at J; junction bases unmatched: 6. CDR1 and CDR2 (germline): SGDLS, YYNGEE. There are 16 residues in the CDR3. This chain's CDR3 is CASSARQGVRTDTQYF. For the CDR3, the DNA is TGTGCCAGCAGCGCTCGACAGGGGGTCCGCACAGATACGCAGTATTTT. The full variable domain, rest sourced from reference TRBV9 and TRBJ2-3, is DSGVTQTPKHLITATGQRVTLRCSPRSGDLSVYWYQQSLDQGLQFLIQYYNGEERAKGNILERFSAQQFPDLHSELNLSSLELGDSALYFCASSARQGVRTDTQYFGPGTRLTVL.

The V call is TRBV5-1, the J call TRBJ2-1; 8 bases are shared with TRBD1. This CDR3 region has 14 residues. Germline V CDR1 and CDR2: SGHRS, YFSETQ. After removal of 1 base from V and 5 bases from J, the junction contained 2 bases not matched to a gene. CDR3 in DNA: TGCGCCAGCAGCTTGCAGGGACAGGACAATGAGCAGTTCTTC. Amino acid sequence: CASSLQGQDNEQFF.

The chain has TRBV7-9 and TRBJ2-7; TRBD2 agrees at 7 bases. The V gene end was trimmed by 4 bases and the J gene end by 2 bases; junction bases not matched to a gene: 5. The germline CDR1 and CDR2 sequences are SEHNR and FQNEAQ (reference sequence). CDR3 length equals 14 residues. In DNA form, the CDR3 reads TGTGCCAGCAGCTCACGGGAGGCAGCCTACGAGCAGTACTTC. It codes for CASSSREAAYEQYF.

V gene TRBV6-9 combines with J gene TRBJ2-7; 12 nucleotides align to TRBD1. J lost 4 bases, V lost 6 bases, and 16 bases had no gene match. Germline CDR1 reads MNHGY; CDR2 reads SVAAGI. The CDR3 loop spans 18 amino acids. The CDR3 coding sequence is TGTGCCAGCAGATCGAGGGGACAGGGGGCCGAATTAGCTTACGAGCAGTACTTC. Translating gives CASRSRGQGAELAYEQYF.

The chain couples TRBV5-1 to TRBJ2-7, with D tentatively TRBD1 (5 bases). The CDR3 has 12 residues. CDR1 is SGHRS, CDR2 YFSETQ, per germline. V was trimmed by 2 bases and J by 6 bases, leaving 9 bases between them. For the CDR3, the DNA is TGCGCCAGCAGCTTTAGGGGTGGCGAGCAGTACTTC. Residues: CASSFRGGEQYF.

V usage is TRBV16 and J usage is TRBJ2-3, with TRBD2 matching over 8 bases. The CDR3 consists of 15 residues. Germline V gives CDR1 KGHSY, CDR2 FQNENV. J was trimmed by 4 bases and V by 2 bases; bases with no gene match: 5. The CDR3 loop is CASSQMGLVSDTQYF. CDR3 in DNA: TGTGCCAGCAGCCAAATGGGACTAGTTTCAGATACGCAGTATTTT.

The chain has TRBV5-1 and TRBJ2-2, with D perhaps matching TRBD2 (5 bases). There are 15 residues in the CDR3. V lost 1 base and J 0 bases, leaving 7 bases between the germline ends. CDR1 and CDR2 from the germline V gene are SGHRS and YFSETQ. CDR3 protein: CASSLSGTNTGELFF. The CDR3 DNA reads as TGCGCCAGCAGCTTGTCGGGAACGAACACCGGGGAGCTGTTTTTT.

This clone was seen only once. A much larger clone lies one base from this, so it may be a read error. The sample contains more than one DNA sequence encoding this CDR3. The chain employs TRBV2 and TRBJ2-1; a possible D gene is TRBD1 (6 bases). The V and J ends lost 6 bases and 0 bases respectively, with 12 bases between them. This CDR3 spans 15 amino acids. CDR1 is SNHLY, CDR2 FYNNEI, per germline. CDR3 in DNA: TGTGCCAGCAGAGAACCCAGGGGCTCCTACAATGAGCAGTTCTTC. Protein sequence: CASREPRGSYNEQFF.

CDR3 coding DNA: TGCAGATCTGGGACAGGCTACGAGCAGTACTTC. Its translation is CRSGTGYEQYF. V usage is TRBV20-1 and J usage is TRBJ2-7, with 8 bases identical to TRBD1. Germline CDR1 DFQATT, CDR2 SNEGSKA (reference sequence). The CDR3 contains 11 residues.

This clone was observed a few times. A much more abundant neighbour one base away suggests this may be a read error. The rearrangement uses TRBV4-1 and TRBJ2-1; D is unclear. Germline CDR1 MGHRA, CDR2 YSYEKL. V gave up 0 bases and J gave up 12 bases, with 9 bases separating them. This CDR3 has 12 amino acids. The CDR3 region is CASSQDPSGQFF. The DNA of the CDR3 is TGCGCCAGCAGCCAAGATCCCTCAGGGCAGTTCTTC.

This clone was counted a few times. The gene calls are TRBV30 and TRBJ1-6, with 10 bases identical to TRBD1. The CDR3 has 14 amino acids. Germline CDR1 reads GTSNPN; CDR2 reads SVGIG (reference sequence). Trimming took 2 bases from V and 7 from J; bases not matched to a gene: 2. The CDR3 region has the DNA TGTGCCTGGAGTATGGGACAGGGGAATTCACCCCTCCACTTT. Its translation is CAWSMGQGNSPLHF.

This clone has just a few counts. V is TRBV6-4 and J is TRBJ1-1, with 7 positions matching TRBD1. CDR1 and CDR2 from the germline V gene are MRHNA and SNTAGT. V shed 5 bases, J shed 3 bases, and the junction held 3 bases outside the gene matches. The length of the CDR3 is 13 residues. The CDR3, as DNA: TGTGCCAGCAGTTTAACAGGGGACACTGAAGCTTTCTTT. Translated: CASSLTGDTEAFF.

As concerns this clone: A far larger clone is only one base removed, so a read error is likely. The chain has TRBV29-1 and TRBJ1-2; TRBD1 might be the D (5 bases). Germline values: CDR1 SQVTM, CDR2 ANQGSEA. The CDR3 is 15 residues long. The CDR3 region is CSVDGGARANYGYAF. DNA of the CDR3: TGCAGCGTTGATGGAGGGGCAAGAGCTAACTATGGCTACGCCTTC.

The genes are TRBV11-3 and TRBJ2-7; D remains ambiguous. The CDR3 totals 13 residues. The germline V and J ends were trimmed by 1 base and 12 bases, with 16 bases remaining between them. Germline V gene data show CDR1 as SGHNT and CDR2 as YENEEA. DNA of the CDR3: TGTGCCAGCAGCTTAGGAGCCGGATCCCCCCCGTACTTC. This gives the protein CASSLGAGSPPYF.

This sequence joins TRBV4-2 and TRBJ1-3; no reliable D call. CDR1 and CDR2 from the germline V gene are LGHNA and YNFKEQ. The CDR3 runs 16 residues. V lost 4 bases and J lost 4, with 17 bases in between. The CDR3 region has the DNA TGTGCCAGCAGCCGGGCCCCCGACACAAGAGGAAACACCATATATTTT. Translation gives CASSRAPDTRGNTIYF.

This clone was observed a few times. The rearrangement joins TRBV28 to TRBJ2-5, with no clear D. The J call may be wrong; the DNA end is better matched by TRBJ2-7. The CDR3 runs to 13 residues. CDR1 MDHEN and CDR2 SYDVKM come from the germline V gene. The DNA of the CDR3 is TGTGCCAGCCGACTTTGGAGCTCCTACGAGCAGTACTTC. Its translation is CASRLWSSYEQYF.

This sequence joins TRBV11-3 and TRBJ2-3; no firm D call. V was clipped by 3 bases and J by 4 bases, with 8 bases between them. The length of the CDR3 is 13 residues. The germline gives CDR1 SGHNT, CDR2 YENEEA. CDR3: CASSFRTADTQYF. The CDR3 DNA sequence: TGTGCCAGCAGCTTTCGTACGGCAGATACGCAGTATTTT.

The rearrangement uses TRBV30 and TRBJ2-2; D might be TRBD2 (6 bases). Per germline, CDR1 GTSNPN and CDR2 SVGIG (reference sequence). Trimming took off 3 bases at V and 7 bases at J, with 18 bases between the two ends. The CDR3 is 15 amino acids. The CDR3 loop reads CAWSATLRRVGELFF. CDR3 in DNA: TGTGCCTGGAGCGCTACTCTGAGGAGGGTCGGGGAGCTGTTTTTT.

The chain has TRBV29-1 and TRBJ1-1, with TRBD1 matching over 10 bases. CDR3 length equals 18 residues. CDR1 and CDR2 from the germline V gene are SQVTM and ANQGSEA. Trimming cost V 5 bases and J 3 bases; bases outside gene matches: 18. CDR3 nucleotide sequence: TGCAGCGTTTCAGGGACAGGGGCGAGGGGGTATCGTGACACTGAAGCTTTCTTT. Translating it yields CSVSGTGARGYRDTEAFF.

The V gene is TRBV9, the J gene TRBJ2-3; no clear D. V lost 3 bases and J lost 0, with 11 bases in between. From germline, CDR1 is SGDLS and CDR2 YYNGEE. The CDR3 has 15 residues. DNA for the CDR3: TGTGCCAGCAGCGGCCTCCTGACTAGCACAGATACGCAGTATTTT. This codes for CASSGLLTSTDTQYF.

The gene calls are TRBV28 and TRBJ2-7; 16 nucleotides match TRBD2. Germline V gives CDR1 MDHEN, CDR2 SYDVKM. Unmatched junction bases numbered 8, after V lost 5 bases and J lost 4 bases. The CDR3 is 17 residues long. For the CDR3, the DNA is TGTGCCAGCAGTGACGGGACTAGCGGGAGGGCCCTATACGAGCAGTACTTC. The encoded protein is CASSDGTSGRALYEQYF.

The CDR3 region is CAIRARELHTGELFF. DNA for the CDR3: TGTGCCATCAGAGCTCGGGAGTTGCACACCGGGGAGCTGTTTTTT. This chain links TRBV10-3 with TRBJ2-2; tentative D call: TRBD2 (6 bases). The V and J ends lost 6 bases and 3 bases respectively, with 14 bases between them. Germline values: CDR1 ENHRY, CDR2 SYGVKD. This CDR3 comprises 15 residues.